The rows below give T cell receptor beta chains drawn from one sample of a study of beta chain features in type 1 diabetes. Generated by immunoSEQ multiplex PCR, the TCRdb table keeps only in-frame clones and is missing some. In the table there are 300,000 to 400,000 clones, approximately 10% of which are singletons. Input material: naive CD4+ T cells from blood. These receptors originate from a woman aged 25 to 39 in good health. CDR3s include the opening cysteine and the closing phenylalanine or tryptophan. Each record gives: D gene, clone size, V gene, J gene, CDR3 DNA, CDR3 protein. The D gene is left open where the match is weak. A row's size may be missing; if present it is once, few, many or a size class.

TRBD2	few	TRBV28	TRBJ2-7	TGTGCCAGCAGTTTATGGACTAGCGGGAGCAAGAACGAGCAGTACTTC	CASSLWTSGSKNEQYF
TRBD1	NA	TRBV5-1	TRBJ1-1	TGCGCCAGCAGCCTGGACAGGGGAAGGATGAACACTGAAGCTTTCTTT	CASSLDRGRMNTEAFF
TRBD2	NA	TRBV28	TRBJ2-3	TGTGCCAGCAGTCTCATAGCGGGAGGGACTTCCTTCCCAGATACGCAGTATTTT	CASSLIAGGTSFPDTQYF
NA	few	TRBV6-5	TRBJ2-5	TGTGCCAGCAGTCCGCCCGGGGGAGCCCAGTACTTC	CASSPPGGAQYF
NA	NA	TRBV4-2	TRBJ2-1	TGTGCCAGCAGCCAAGGACGACTCTACAATGAGCAGTTCTTC	CASSQGRLYNEQFF
NA	few	TRBV7-2	TRBJ2-7	TGTGCCAGCAGCTTAGGCGGGACCTACGAGCAGTACTTC	CASSLGGTYEQYF
NA	few	TRBV4-2	TRBJ2-2	TGTGCCAGCAGCCCAGGGCAGGCCGGCGGGGAGCTGTTTTTT	CASSPGQAGGELFF
TRBD2	few	TRBV11-2	TRBJ2-3	TGTGCCAGCAGCGTAATAGCGGGTCCTAGCACAGATACGCAGTATTTT	CASSVIAGPSTDTQYF
TRBD2	few	TRBV7-2	TRBJ2-3	TGTGCCAGCAGCTCCAGACTAGCGGGGCTCACAGATACGCAGTATTTT	CASSSRLAGLTDTQYF
NA	NA	TRBV2	TRBJ1-1	TGTGCCAGCAGTGAGGAGGGTTCCTCTGAAGCTTTCTTT	CASSEEGSSEAFF
TRBD2	few	TRBV4-3	TRBJ2-2	TGCGCCAGCAGCCAAGGTTTAGCGGGACCGTACACCGGGGAGCTGTTTTTT	CASSQGLAGPYTGELFF
NA	NA	TRBV15	TRBJ1-2	TGTGCCACCAGCAGAGATACAGGCTTCTATGGCTACACCTTC	CATSRDTGFYGYTF
NA	NA	TRBV7-9	TRBJ2-3	TGTGCCAGCAGTCCTCCCCCTGCAGATACGCAGTATTTT	CASSPPPADTQYF
NA	NA	TRBV30	TRBJ2-7	TGTGCCTGGAGTGTACGTCTTTCCCGGAGGTACGAGCAGTACTTC	CAWSVRLSRRYEQYF
TRBD1	few	TRBV29-1	TRBJ2-7	TGCAGCGTAACCGGGACAGGGTTTGACGAGCAGTACTTC	CSVTGTGFDEQYF
TRBD2	few	TRBV7-9	TRBJ2-7	TGTGCCAGCAGCCCCCGTGGTAGCGGGAGTTCCCCCTACGAGCAGTACTTC	CASSPRGSGSSPYEQYF
NA	NA	TRBV27	TRBJ1-1	TGTGCCAGCGGACGGGGAGGCCCATCCCTCACTGAAGCTTTCTTT	CASGRGGPSLTEAFF
TRBD2	NA	TRBV18	TRBJ2-7	TGTGCCAGCTCACCACAGGAAGGCGGGAGGGCCGTCGGAAACGAGCAGTACTTC	CASSPQEGGRAVGNEQYF
NA	NA	TRBV19	TRBJ1-2	TGTGCCAGGGAAGGAGTCTCCCCCTATGGCTACACCTTC	CAREGVSPYGYTF
NA	NA	TRBV28	TRBJ2-7	TGTGCCAGCAGTTTCCCCAGGGGTTCCTACGAGCAGTACTTC	CASSFPRGSYEQYF
NA	NA	TRBV18	TRBJ2-7	TGTGCCAGCTCACGGGACTCCCAGGAGGCCGAGCAGTACTTC	CASSRDSQEAEQYF
TRBD1	NA	TRBV30	TRBJ1-1	TGTGCCTGGAGTGTAGGGACAGGGTTAATGAACACTGAAGCTTTCTTT	CAWSVGTGLMNTEAFF
TRBD1	NA	TRBV4-3	TRBJ2-1	TGCGCCAGCAGCCAGCCAGGGGGAAATGAGCAGTTCTTC	CASSQPGGNEQFF
TRBD2	NA	TRBV14	TRBJ2-1	TGTGCCAGCAGCCAAGGAGACAGCGGGAGCTGGAGTGAGCAGTTCTTC	CASSQGDSGSWSEQFF
TRBD2	few	TRBV11-2	TRBJ2-1	TGTGCCAGCAGCTCCACGAGCGGGGCCTTCTACAATGAGCAGTTCTTC	CASSSTSGAFYNEQFF
TRBD2	few	TRBV18	TRBJ2-1	TGTGCCAGCTCACCTCCGGGACTAGCGTACAATGAGCAGTTCTTC	CASSPPGLAYNEQFF
TRBD2	few	TRBV28	TRBJ2-7	TGTGCCAGCAGCACACCCTCGGCTAGCGGGCAACCCTACGAGCAGTACTTC	CASSTPSASGQPYEQYF
TRBD1	NA	TRBV30	TRBJ2-3	TGTGCCTGGGGGCCGGGACAGGCTCTCACAGATACGCAGTATTTT	CAWGPGQALTDTQYF
NA	few	TRBV7-2	TRBJ1-1	TGTGCCAGCAGCTTTGCCGAGGGCACTGAAGCTTTCTTT	CASSFAEGTEAFF
TRBD2	NA	TRBV6-5	TRBJ2-3	TGTGCCAGCAGTTACTCGAGGACTAGCGGAGTTACGCAGTATTTT	CASSYSRTSGVTQYF
NA	few	TRBV14	TRBJ2-3	TGTGCCAGCAGCCAGATGAGTAGCACAGATACGCAGTATTTT	CASSQMSSTDTQYF
NA	few	TRBV5-1	TRBJ2-3	TGCGCCAGCAGCTTGGCCGGGGTTAAAGCAGATACGCAGTATTTT	CASSLAGVKADTQYF
TRBD1	few	TRBV10-3	TRBJ2-7	TGTGCCATCACCGCGGGACAGGGATCGTACGAGCAGTACTTC	CAITAGQGSYEQYF
NA	NA	TRBV5-1	TRBJ2-3	TGCGCCAGCAGCTTCAACACAGATACGCAGTATTTT	CASSFNTDTQYF
NA	NA	TRBV6-5	TRBJ2-1	TGTGCCAGCAGTTACAGAGGGTCCAATGAGCAGTTCTTC	CASSYRGSNEQFF
TRBD2	few	TRBV18	TRBJ2-1	TGTGCCAGCTCACCAGGGCTAGCGGAAAGCAATGAGCAGTTCTTC	CASSPGLAESNEQFF
TRBD1	few	TRBV6-6	TRBJ2-1	TGTGCCAGCAGCCCAGGGGATTCAGGGGGAAGTGAGCAGTTCTTC	CASSPGDSGGSEQFF
TRBD1	NA	TRBV6-1	TRBJ2-7	TGTGCCAGCAGTGAAGCAGTGGGACAGGGGGAACCCTACGAGCAGTACTTC	CASSEAVGQGEPYEQYF
TRBD1	NA	TRBV5-1	TRBJ1-1	TGCGCCAGCAGCCCGGGACAGATGAACACTGAAGCTTTCTTT	CASSPGQMNTEAFF
TRBD2	few	TRBV10-3	TRBJ2-7	TGTGCCATCAGATCCGGGACTAGCGGGGGCTACGAGCAGTACTTC	CAIRSGTSGGYEQYF
TRBD1	NA	TRBV6-5	TRBJ1-1	TGTGCCAGCAGTTACTCGGGACAGGGGAACACTGAAGCTTTCTTT	CASSYSGQGNTEAFF
NA	few	TRBV7-2	TRBJ2-7	TGTGCCAGCAGCTTAAGGGCAGACTACCTCTACGAGCAGTACTTC	CASSLRADYLYEQYF
NA	NA	TRBV29-1	TRBJ1-2	TGCAGCGTTGAGGAGCAGGGGCATGGCTACACCTTC	CSVEEQGHGYTF
TRBD2	NA	TRBV4-2	TRBJ2-3	TGTGCCAGCAGCCAAGATGTCCGACTAGCGGGAGCTAGAGATACGCAGTATTTT	CASSQDVRLAGARDTQYF
NA	few	TRBV7-3	TRBJ2-1	TGTGCCAGCAGCCCCGGGAGTAGTGGTGTGAATGAGCAGTTCTTC	CASSPGSSGVNEQFF